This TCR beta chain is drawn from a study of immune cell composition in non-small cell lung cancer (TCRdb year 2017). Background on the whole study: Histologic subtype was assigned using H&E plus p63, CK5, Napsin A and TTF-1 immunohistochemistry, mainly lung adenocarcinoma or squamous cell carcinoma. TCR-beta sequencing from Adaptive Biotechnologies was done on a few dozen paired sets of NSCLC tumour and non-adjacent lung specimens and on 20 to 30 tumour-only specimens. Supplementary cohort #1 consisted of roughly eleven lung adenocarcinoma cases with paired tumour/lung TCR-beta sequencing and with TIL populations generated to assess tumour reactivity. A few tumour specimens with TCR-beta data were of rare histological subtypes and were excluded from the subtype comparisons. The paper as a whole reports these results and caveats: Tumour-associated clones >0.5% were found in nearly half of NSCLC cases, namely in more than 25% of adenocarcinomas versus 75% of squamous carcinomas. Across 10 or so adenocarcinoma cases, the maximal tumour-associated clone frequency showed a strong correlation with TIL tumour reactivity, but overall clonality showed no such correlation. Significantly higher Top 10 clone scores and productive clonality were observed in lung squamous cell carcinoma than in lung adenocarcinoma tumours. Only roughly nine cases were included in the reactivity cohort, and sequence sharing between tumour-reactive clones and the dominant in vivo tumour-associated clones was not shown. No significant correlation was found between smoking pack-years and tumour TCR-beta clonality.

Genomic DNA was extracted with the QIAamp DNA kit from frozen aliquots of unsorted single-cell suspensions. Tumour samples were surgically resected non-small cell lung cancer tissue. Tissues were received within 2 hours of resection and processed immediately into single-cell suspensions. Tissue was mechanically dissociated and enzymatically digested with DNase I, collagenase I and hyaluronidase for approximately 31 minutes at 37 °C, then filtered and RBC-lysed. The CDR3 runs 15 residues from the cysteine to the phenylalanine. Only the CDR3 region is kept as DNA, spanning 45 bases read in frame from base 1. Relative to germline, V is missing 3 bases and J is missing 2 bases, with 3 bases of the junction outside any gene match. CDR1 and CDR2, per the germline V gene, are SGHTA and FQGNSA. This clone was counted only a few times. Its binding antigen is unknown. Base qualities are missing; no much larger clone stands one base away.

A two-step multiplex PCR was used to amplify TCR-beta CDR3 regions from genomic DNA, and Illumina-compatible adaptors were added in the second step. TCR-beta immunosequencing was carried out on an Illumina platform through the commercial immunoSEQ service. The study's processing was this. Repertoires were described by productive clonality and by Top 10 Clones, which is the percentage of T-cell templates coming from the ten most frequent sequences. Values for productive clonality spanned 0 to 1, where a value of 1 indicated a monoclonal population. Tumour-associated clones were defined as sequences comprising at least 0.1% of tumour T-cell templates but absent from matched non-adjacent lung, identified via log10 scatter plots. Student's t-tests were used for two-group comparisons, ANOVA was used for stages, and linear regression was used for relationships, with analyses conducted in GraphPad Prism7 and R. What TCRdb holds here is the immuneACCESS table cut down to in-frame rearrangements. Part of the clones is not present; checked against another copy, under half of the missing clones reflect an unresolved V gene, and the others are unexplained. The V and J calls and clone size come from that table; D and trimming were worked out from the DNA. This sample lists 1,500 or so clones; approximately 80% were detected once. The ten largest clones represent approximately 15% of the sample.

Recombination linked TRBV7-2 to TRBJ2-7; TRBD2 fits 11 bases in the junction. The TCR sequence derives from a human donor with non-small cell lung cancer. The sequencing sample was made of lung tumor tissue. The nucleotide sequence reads TGTGCCAGCAGCTTGAGGGGACTAGCGGCCTACGAGCAGTACTTC. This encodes CASSLRGLAAYEQYF.